This T cell receptor (beta chain) was sequenced for a study of blood T cell repertoires in COVID-19 (TCRdb year 2020). About the investigation overall: Collaborator samples came from the United States, Italy and Spain and covered acute and convalescent phases of COVID-19. The material from the prospective study consisted of cDNA or gDNA derived from T cells, B-cell-depleted T cells, or PBMCs. Subjects who had been exposed to COVID-19, were actively infected with it, or had recovered from it provided the deeply sampled blood TCRbeta repertoires that made up the dataset. The repertoires were released in a freely available public database meant as a resource for research on the immune response to SARS-CoV-2. The samples were drawn from the first 160 participants of the ongoing ImmuneRACE study and from under 1,500 subjects provided by 6 global collaborators. Nearly every sample came with metadata listing a de-identified subject ID, COVID-19 status, age in years and sex. Where available, HLA class I and class II types were taken from metadata supplied by the sample provider and were not determined by assay-based typing. General findings and caveats noted by the study authors: Clinical and demographic metadata were provided uncurated, with the amount varying by source and participant.

TCRbeta CDR3 regions were amplified from genomic DNA using the immunoSEQ Assay, a bias-controlled multiplex PCR. The authors' analysis ran thus. Nucleated cell counts per sample were estimated from amplification of reference gene primers within the assay. To quantify the absolute abundance of each unique TCRbeta CDR3 rearrangement, sequence reads were collapsed and filtered. For each sample, productive Simpson clonality was calculated as the square root of Simpson's diversity index across productive rearrangements. The immuneACCESS repertoire file appears here via TCRdb, limited to in-frame rearrangements. These files lack a portion of the clones; in checked studies, under half of the deficit traces to unresolved V genes, and the cause of the others is not known. V and J calls and clone size are copied from that table; D and trimming were computed from the DNA. For this sample there are 240,000 or so clones; approximately 80% appear just once. Around 7.5% of the sample lies in the top ten.

One collaborating source in Seattle enrolled patients while the patients were actively infected and followed the patients over time throughout the course of disease. Each collaborating institution followed its own protocols to collect whole blood in K2EDTA tubes. Collaborator samples were shipped for TCRbeta analysis as frozen whole blood, isolated PBMCs, or DNA extracted from either sample type. This clone was counted once. Its specific antigen is unknown. Base-call qualities are not available, and no considerably larger clone is one nucleotide away. From the cysteine through the phenylalanine, the CDR3 covers 13 amino acids. Of all the DNA, just the CDR3 is kept, 39 bases in frame from base 1. From the germline V gene, CDR1 is SQVTM and CDR2 is ANQGSEA. V is pruned by 5 bases and J by 4 bases, leaving 4 bases of the junction without a gene match.

The receptor's source is an elderly woman with COVID-19, enrolled during active disease. This sequence uses TRBV29-1 and TRBJ1-3; 8 middle bases align to TRBD1. The specimen sequenced was peripheral blood. The bases read TGCAGCGTTCGTCAGGGGGCGGGAAACACCATATATTTT. This codes for CSVRQGAGNTIYF.